A single T cell receptor beta chain is shown here with its context. Its antigen is currently unknown. Single viable CD3+CD4+CD8-CD45RO+ cells were sorted as the memory CD4+ T cells. Here immunoSEQ multiplex PCR was the method, and the copy in TCRdb shows in-frame clones only, minus some. The data hold over 65,000 clones, with about 78% observed a single time. The sample comes from a study of memory CD4+ T cells and cytomegalovirus serostatus. Study-wide points: Each of approximately 63 CMV-associated TCRbeta sequences occurred in one to five individuals. The CMV-associated TCR signature appears largely within the CD4+ memory repertoire.

CDR1 is MDHEN, CDR2 SYDVKM, per germline. Trimming pared 3 bases from V and 1 base from J, leaving 9 bases between. There are 14 residues in the CDR3. Sample: memory CD4+ T cells from blood. V and J are TRBV28 and TRBJ1-2; D remains unclear. The sequence came from an adult in good health and CMV-seropositive. CDR3 sequence reads: CASSFGSNNYGYTF. CDR3 nucleotide sequence: TGTGCCAGCAGTTTTGGCAGTAATAACTATGGCTACACCTTC.